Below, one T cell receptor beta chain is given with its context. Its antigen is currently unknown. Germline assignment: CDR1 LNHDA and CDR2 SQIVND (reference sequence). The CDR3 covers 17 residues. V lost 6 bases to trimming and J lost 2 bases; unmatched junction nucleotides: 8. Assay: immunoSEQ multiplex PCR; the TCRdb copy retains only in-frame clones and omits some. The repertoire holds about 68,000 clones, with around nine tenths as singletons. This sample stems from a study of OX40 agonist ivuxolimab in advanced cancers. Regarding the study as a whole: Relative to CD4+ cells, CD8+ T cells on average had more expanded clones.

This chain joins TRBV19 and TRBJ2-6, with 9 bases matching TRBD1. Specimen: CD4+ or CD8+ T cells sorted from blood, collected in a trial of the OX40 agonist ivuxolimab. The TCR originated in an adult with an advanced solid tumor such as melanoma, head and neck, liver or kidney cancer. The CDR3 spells CASRMGQGNPGANVLTF. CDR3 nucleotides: TGTGCCAGTAGGATGGGACAGGGTAATCCTGGGGCCAACGTCCTGACTTTC.